The 21 T cell receptor beta chains below come from one sample, sequenced in a study of T-cell memory formation after mild COVID-19. From the 5' RACE reads, TCRdb called clonotypes with MiXCR, one entry per CDR3 protein. The table includes almost 350,000 distinct CDR3 sequences, more than 20% detected once. Sequencing was carried out using PBMCs or a T cell subset sorted from them (not recorded which). The receptors come from a man between 18 and 35 years old who had mild COVID-19 (a few samples of this study predate the infection). Cell type and time point are not known.

This clonotype was counted many times. The rearrangement joins TRBV5-1 to TRBJ1-2; D possibly corresponds to TRBD1 (6 bases). CDR1 and CDR2 from the germline V gene are SGHRS and YFSETQ. V gave up 10 bases and J gave up 6 bases, with 19 bases separating them. The CDR3 spans 13 residues. The CDR3: CAARDTPLDGYTF. The CDR3 DNA reads TGCGCCGCCCGGGACACCCCGTTGGATGGCTACACCTTC. The full variable domain, with the rest looked up from reference TRBV5-1 and TRBJ1-2, is KAGVTQTPRYLIKTRGQQVTLSCSPISGHRSVSWYQQTPGQGLQFLFEYFSETQRNKGNFPGRFSGRQFSNSRSEMNVSTLELGDSALYLCAARDTPLDGYTFGSGTRLTVV.

The chain couples TRBV12-3 or TRBV12-4 to TRBJ2-5, with a possible D match to TRBD1 (5 bases). Trimming removed 2 bases at V and 4 bases at J, with 8 bases between. This CDR3 comprises 13 residues. The chain's CDR3 is CASSLSQGETQYF. The CDR3 DNA reads TGTGCCAGCAGTTTAAGCCAGGGAGAGACCCAGTACTTC.

This clonotype was observed at least ten times. The V and J genes are TRBV18 and TRBJ2-7, with D maybe TRBD2 (6 bases). Trimming removed 3 bases at V and 3 bases at J, with 15 bases between. Germline V CDR1 and CDR2: KGHSH, LQKENI. The CDR3 consists of 15 residues. CDR3 amino acids: CASSPSSGVDYEQYF. CDR3 nucleotides: TGTGCCAGCTCACCTTCCTCGGGGGTCGACTACGAGCAGTACTTC.

This clonotype was observed a handful of times. The chain carries TRBV7-2 and TRBJ2-7, with 7 bases identical to TRBD1. The J segment lost 7 bases and the V segment lost 5 bases, leaving 11 bases of the junction unmatched. This CDR3 is 14 amino acids long. Germline CDR1 and CDR2: SGHTA and FQGNSA. The chain's CDR3 is CASSPSTGQTEQYF. CDR3 nucleotide sequence: TGTGCCAGCAGCCCATCGACAGGGCAGACAGAGCAGTACTTC.

The chain has TRBV3-1 and TRBJ1-4; TRBD1 agrees at 9 bases. The CDR3 runs to 15 residues. Losses at the gene ends were 3 bases for V and 8 bases for J; bases not matched to a gene: 7. Germline CDR1 is LGHDT and CDR2 is YNNKEL (reference sequence). The CDR3 DNA reads as TGTGCCAGCAGCCATTCCGACAGGGGGAACGAAAAACTGTTTTTT. It encodes CASSHSDRGNEKLFF.

This clonotype was counted only a few times. The chain couples TRBV12-3 or TRBV12-4 to TRBJ2-1, with TRBD2 identical over 12 bases. The J segment lost 5 bases and the V segment lost 5 bases, leaving 10 bases of the junction unmatched. The CDR3 sequence is 17 residues long. In DNA, the CDR3 is TGTGCCAGCAGTCCCCGACGGGCTAGCGGGGGGGACAATGAGCAGTTCTTC. Translated: CASSPRRASGGDNEQFF.

This clonotype turned up a few times. V and J are TRBV2 and TRBJ2-1, with a weak D call TRBD1 (6 bases). V lost 3 bases and J 1 base, leaving 7 bases between the germline ends. CDR3 length equals 14 residues. Looked up from germline, CDR1 is SNHLY and CDR2 is FYNNEI. The CDR3 is CASSDRGSYNEQFF. For the CDR3, the DNA is TGTGCCAGCAGTGACAGGGGTTCCTACAATGAGCAGTTCTTC.

This clonotype was seen only a few times. The chain uses TRBV28 and TRBJ1-6, with 9 bases fitting TRBD1. CDR1 and CDR2 (germline): MDHEN, SYDVKM. V shed 2 bases, J shed 9 bases, and the junction held 11 bases outside the gene matches. There are 17 residues in the CDR3. In DNA form, the CDR3 reads TGTGCCAGCAGTTTACCCAGGACAGGGGCTGGGGGTTCACCCCTCCACTTT. Translated: CASSLPRTGAGGSPLHF.

The sample holds many counts of this clonotype. This chain joins TRBV27 and TRBJ2-5, with D possibly being TRBD1 (6 bases). The V end was cut by 5 bases, the J end by 4 bases, with 11 bases between. The CDR3 loop spans 13 amino acids. Germline V gives CDR1 MNHEY, CDR2 SMNVEV (reference sequence). CDR3 protein: CASSARGRETQYF. CDR3 nucleotides: TGTGCCAGCAGTGCCAGGGGCCGAGAGACCCAGTACTTC.

This clonotype occurred a few times. The chain is built from TRBV6-6 and TRBJ2-3, with D perhaps matching TRBD1 or TRBD2 (5 bases each). The CDR3 has 15 residues. V lost 2 bases, J lost 2 bases, and 11 bases lay in between. The germline V gene encodes CDR1 MNHNY and CDR2 SVGAGI (reference sequence). The CDR3 DNA reads as TGTGCCAGCAGTTACCTTGGGACGGCCACAGATACGCAGTATTTT. Protein: CASSYLGTATDTQYF.

This rearrangement joins TRBV7-8 to TRBJ2-3; 9 positions match TRBD2. The length of the CDR3 is 17 residues. In germline, CDR1 is SGHVS, CDR2 FQNEAQ. V gave up 1 base and J gave up 2 bases; unmatched junction bases: 7. The CDR3 region is CASSLGFSGGSTDTQYF. The CDR3 DNA follows: TGTGCCAGCAGCTTAGGATTCAGCGGGGGGTCCACAGATACGCAGTATTTT. Based on the CDR3 plus reference TRBV7-8 and TRBJ2-3, the full variable domain is GAGVSQSPRYKVAKRGQDVALRCDPISGHVSLFWYQQALGQGPEFLTYFQNEAQLDKSGLPSDRFFAERPEGSVSTLKIQRTQQEDSAVYLCASSLGFSGGSTDTQYFGPGTRLTVL.

This chain links TRBV5-1 with TRBJ1-2, with 7 bases fitting TRBD1. Germline CDR1 reads SGHRS; CDR2 reads YFSETQ. Trimming at V came to 0 bases and at J to 8 bases, leaving 19 bases not matched to a gene. The CDR3 is 18 residues long. In DNA form, the CDR3 reads TGCGCCAGCAGCTTGGCCCCCCGTCAGACAGGGAACTATATGGGCTACACCTTC. Encoded protein: CASSLAPRQTGNYMGYTF.

The chain recombines TRBV4-3 with TRBJ1-1, with a tentative D call TRBD1 (5 bases). The CDR3 sequence is 15 residues long. The germline V gene encodes CDR1 LGHNA and CDR2 YSLEER. Trimming removed 0 bases at V and 4 bases at J, with 12 bases between. The CDR3 DNA follows: TGCGCCAGCAGCCAAGAAGCAAACGGGGGCACTGAAGCTTTCTTT. As protein: CASSQEANGGTEAFF.

The CDR3 protein is CATTTLAGELFF. The CDR3 bases are TGTGCCACCACCACCCTGGCCGGGGAGCTGTTTTTT. The V call is TRBV7-2, the J call TRBJ2-2; D is unresolved. The CDR3 contains 12 residues. The V end lost 10 bases, the J end lost 6 bases, and 12 bases lay between the germline ends. Germline assignment: CDR1 SGHTA and CDR2 FQGNSA.

This clonotype has only a few counts. The chain is built from TRBV12-3 or TRBV12-4 and TRBJ2-1; D might be TRBD1 (6 bases). Between the trimmed V and J ends, which lost 6 bases and 0 bases, there was a span of 12 bases. The CDR3 runs 15 residues. Here the CDR3 reads CASSGQFSSYNEQFF. The CDR3 bases are TGTGCCAGCAGCGGACAGTTCAGCTCCTACAATGAGCAGTTCTTC.

This clonotype appeared a few times. The chain combines TRBV7-8 with TRBJ2-3, with 8 bases that match TRBD2. V lost 5 bases to trimming and J lost 2 bases; unmatched junction nucleotides: 9. CDR3 size: 16 residues. In germline, CDR1 is SGHVS, CDR2 FQNEAQ. CDR3 DNA: TGTGCCAGCAGCACTTTCGGGGGGGCGGACACAGATACGCAGTATTTT. This sequence encodes CASSTFGGADTDTQYF.

The V gene is TRBV6-6, the J gene TRBJ1-5, with no clear D. Per the germline V gene, CDR1 is MNHNY and CDR2 is SVGAGI (reference sequence). This CDR3 spans 13 amino acids. Trimming pared 11 bases from V and 2 bases from J, leaving 13 bases between. The CDR3 loop reads CAGRRFGNQPQHF. In nucleotides, the CDR3 is TGTGCCGGCCGCCGATTTGGCAATCAGCCCCAGCATTTT.

This clonotype was observed a few times. The J gene is TRBJ2-3, the V gene TRBV2; 13 nucleotides align to TRBD2. The CDR3 covers 14 residues. With V trimmed by 7 bases and J by 10 bases, 8 bases remained unmatched. Germline values: CDR1 SNHLY, CDR2 FYNNEI. The CDR3 DNA reads TGTGCCAGCACCAAGGGACTAGCGGGGTTGCCGCAGTATTTT. Protein sequence: CASTKGLAGLPQYF.

There are a few counts of this clonotype. The gene calls are TRBV7-2 and TRBJ1-6; D is unclear. CDR3 size: 16 residues. Germline lookup yields CDR1 SGHTA and CDR2 FQGNSA. V dropped 1 base and J dropped 0 bases, with 7 bases sitting between them. This CDR3 reads CASSLGGSSYNSPLHF. The CDR3 coding sequence is TGTGCCAGCAGCTTAGGGGGTAGCTCCTATAATTCACCCCTCCACTTT.

This clonotype was counted only a few times. The chain links TRBV29-1 to TRBJ1-2; D gene ambiguous. Germline V gene sequence: CDR1 SQVTM, CDR2 ANQGSEA. Trimming took off 7 bases at V and 4 bases at J, with 13 bases between the two ends. CDR3 length: 12 residues. Written as DNA, the CDR3 is TGCAGCGCAATGGACGACCCCTATGGCTACACCTTC. The encoded protein is CSAMDDPYGYTF.

The chain uses TRBV11-2 and TRBJ2-1; the D gene could be TRBD1 or TRBD2 (5 bases each). Germline loops: CDR1 SGHAT, CDR2 FQNNGV. V was clipped by 3 bases and J by 10 bases, with 16 bases between them. This CDR3 region has 14 residues. This chain's CDR3 is CASSFRGPGREQFF. Here the CDR3 DNA reads TGTGCCAGCAGCTTTCGGGGACCCGGACGAGAGCAGTTCTTC.